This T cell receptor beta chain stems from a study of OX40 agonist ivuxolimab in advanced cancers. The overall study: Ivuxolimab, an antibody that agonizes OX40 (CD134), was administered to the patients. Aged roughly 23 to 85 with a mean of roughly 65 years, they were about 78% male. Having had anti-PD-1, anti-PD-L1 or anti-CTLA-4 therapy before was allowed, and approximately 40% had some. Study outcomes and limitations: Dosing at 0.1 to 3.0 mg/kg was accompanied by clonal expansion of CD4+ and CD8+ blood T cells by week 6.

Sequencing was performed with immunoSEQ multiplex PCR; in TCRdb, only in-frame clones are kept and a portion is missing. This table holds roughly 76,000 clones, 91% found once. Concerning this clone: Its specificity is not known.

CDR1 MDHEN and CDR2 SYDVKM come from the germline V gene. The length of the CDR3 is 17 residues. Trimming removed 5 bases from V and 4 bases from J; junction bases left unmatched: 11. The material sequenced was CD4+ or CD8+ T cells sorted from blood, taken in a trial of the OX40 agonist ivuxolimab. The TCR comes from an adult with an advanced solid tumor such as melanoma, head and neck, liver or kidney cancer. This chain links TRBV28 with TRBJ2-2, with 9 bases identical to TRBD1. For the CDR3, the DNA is TGTGCCAGCAGTCCCTCGGCGGGACAGGGTGTCACCGGGGAGCTGTTTTTT. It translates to CASSPSAGQGVTGELFF. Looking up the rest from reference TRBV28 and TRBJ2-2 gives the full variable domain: DVKVTQSSRYLVKRTGEKVFLECVQDMDHENMFWYRQDPGLGLRLIYFSYDVKMKEKGDIPEGYSVSREKKERFSLILESASTNQTSMYLCASSPSAGQGVTGELFFGEGSRLTVL.